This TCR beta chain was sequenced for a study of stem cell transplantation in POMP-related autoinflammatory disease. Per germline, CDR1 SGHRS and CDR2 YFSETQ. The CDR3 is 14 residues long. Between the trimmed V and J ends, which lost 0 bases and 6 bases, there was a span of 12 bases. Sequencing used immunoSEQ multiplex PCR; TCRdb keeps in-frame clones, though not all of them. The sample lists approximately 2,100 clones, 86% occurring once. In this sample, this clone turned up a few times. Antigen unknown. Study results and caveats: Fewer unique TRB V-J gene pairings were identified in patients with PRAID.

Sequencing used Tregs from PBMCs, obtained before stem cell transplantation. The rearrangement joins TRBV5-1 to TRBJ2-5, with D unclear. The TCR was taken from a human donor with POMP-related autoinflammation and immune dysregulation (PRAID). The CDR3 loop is CASSLGLAGKTQYF. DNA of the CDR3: TGCGCCAGCAGCTTGGGGTTAGCCGGAAAGACCCAGTACTTC.